These T cell receptor beta chains were read from a single sample in a study of T cells in Graves' hyperthyroidism and ophthalmopathy. MiXCR was run by TCRdb on the multiplex PCR reads, yielding one entry per CDR3 protein. The repertoire consists of fewer than 450,000 distinct CDR3 sequences, with about 14% occurring once and the leading ten covering 28%. Sequencing input: blood. Source of these receptors: a man aged 50-59 years with Graves' ophthalmopathy. Each CDR3 is given with its conserved first and last residue. D genes are given only for firm matches. Only part of the rows carry a size: once, few, many, or a class if the clone is expanded.

size	length	V	J	D	CDR3	DNA
many	15	TRBV7-8	TRBJ2-1	NA	CASSLTLSSYNEQFF	TGTGCCAGCAGCCTAACCTTAAGCTCCTACAATGAGCAGTTCTTC
NA	14	TRBV2	TRBJ2-7	NA	CASSRGETYNEQYF	TGTGCCAGCAGCCGAGGGGAAACCTACAATGAGCAGTACTTC
many	14	TRBV7-9	TRBJ2-3	TRBD1	CASSFDRVTDTQYF	TGTGCCAGCAGCTTTGACAGGGTAACAGATACGCAGTATTTT
many	15	TRBV11-2	TRBJ2-1	TRBD2	CASSSIAGYYNEQFF	TGTGCCAGCAGCTCAATAGCGGGATATTACAATGAGCAGTTCTTC
many	13	TRBV20-1	TRBJ2-3	NA	CSARGRETRTQYF	TGCAGTGCCAGGGGGCGGGAGACTCGTACGCAGTATTTT
few	17	TRBV25-1	TRBJ2-1	NA	CASSGRSPGRRYNEQFF	TGTGCCAGCAGTGGTCGATCCCCGGGACGGAGGTACAATGAGCAGTTCTTC
few	13	TRBV11-2	TRBJ2-5	NA	CASNLQGQETQYF	TGTGCCAGCAACCTACAGGGTCAAGAGACCCAGTACTTC
many	13	TRBV27	TRBJ2-3	NA	CASRTTHTDTQYF	TGTGCCAGCAGAACTACCCACACAGATACGCAGTATTTT
NA	14	TRBV6-1	TRBJ2-7	TRBD1	CASREPGQRYEQYF	TGTGCCAGCAGGGAACCGGGACAGCGCTACGAGCAGTACTTC
many	12	TRBV27	TRBJ1-6	NA	CASTGYNSPLHF	TGTGCCAGCACAGGGTATAATTCACCCCTCCACTTT
many	14	TRBV28	TRBJ1-2	NA	CAISSGTEPYGYTF	TGTGCCATTTCGTCCGGGACGGAACCCTATGGCTACACCTTC
few	16	TRBV19	TRBJ2-7	NA	CASSIGSGRVSYEQYF	TGTGCCAGTAGTATTGGGTCGGGGAGAGTCTCCTACGAGCAGTACTTC
few	15	TRBV6-1	TRBJ1-5	NA	CASTPGQGGNQPQHF	TGTGCCAGCACCCCTGGGCAGGGAGGCAATCAGCCCCAGCATTTT
many	12	TRBV2	TRBJ2-7	NA	CASSEIRGEQYF	TGTGCCAGCAGTGAGATCCGCGGCGAGCAGTACTTC
many	16	TRBV12-3/TRBV12-4	TRBJ2-2	TRBD2	CASSFASGRSTGELFF	TGTGCCAGCAGTTTCGCTAGCGGGAGGAGCACCGGGGAGCTGTTTTTT
few	12	TRBV11-3	TRBJ2-1	TRBD2	CASSPGTSGEFF	TGTGCCAGCAGCCCCGGGACTAGCGGGGAGTTCTTC
many	15	TRBV7-9	TRBJ2-2	NA	CASSPDESATGELFF	TGTGCCAGCAGCCCGGATGAGTCAGCCACCGGGGAGCTGTTTTTT
few	15	TRBV9	TRBJ1-1	TRBD1	CASSPWTGPSRGAFF	TGTGCCAGCAGCCCCTGGACAGGTCCTTCCAGGGGGGCTTTCTTT
many	12	TRBV20-1	TRBJ2-7	NA	CSARSDFYEQYF	TGCAGTGCTAGATCAGATTTCTACGAGCAGTACTTC
many	16	TRBV20-1	TRBJ2-7	TRBD1	CSARDRVGGSMEEQYF	TGCAGTGCTCGGGACAGGGTAGGCGGGAGCATGGAAGAGCAGTACTTC
few	12	TRBV10-3	TRBJ1-1	TRBD1	CANNLTDRGAFF	TGTGCCAACAACCTAACAGACAGGGGCGCTTTCTTT
few	13	TRBV29-1	TRBJ2-7	NA	CSVRVRGFYEQYF	TGCAGCGTTCGGGTCCGCGGGTTCTACGAGCAGTACTTC
few	13	TRBV19	TRBJ2-4	NA	CASSHRDQNIQYF	TGTGCCAGTAGCCACCGGGATCAAAACATTCAGTACTTC
many	17	TRBV28	TRBJ2-5	TRBD1	CASSLAVPGTGEETQYF	TGTGCCAGCAGTTTGGCGGTGCCTGGGACAGGGGAAGAGACCCAGTACTTC
many	15	TRBV2	TRBJ2-2	NA	CASSVQGLNTGELFF	TGTGCCAGCAGTGTCCAGGGGTTGAACACCGGGGAGCTGTTTTTT